Included here is one TCR beta chain sequence, with context. The target antigen is unknown. Patients with active juvenile idiopathic arthritis donated these samples. This sample was included in a study of circulating and synovial CD4+ cells in juvenile arthritis. Study-level findings and limits: Circulating pathogenic-like and bulk T cells looked alike by Vbeta family usage. T cell genome counts differed by at least an order of magnitude between CPL and CD4 samples. Circulating pathogenic-like lymphocytes shared a substantially higher fraction of CDR3 sequences with synovium than bulk blood.

CDR1 and CDR2 from the germline V gene are MGHRA and YSYEKL. CDR3 length equals 15 residues. Trimming took 4 bases from V and 3 from J, leaving 12 bases between them. Generated by immunoSEQ multiplex PCR, the TCRdb table keeps only in-frame clones and is missing some. The data show some 35,000 clones, with approximately 93% seen just once and less than 0.8% held by the top ten. The origin of this receptor is a human donor with juvenile idiopathic arthritis. Sequenced sample: CD4+ T cells from blood. The rearrangement joins TRBV4-1 to TRBJ2-2; D possibly corresponds to TRBD1 (5 bases). CDR3 in amino acids: CASSLRQTYTGELFF. The CDR3 bases are TGCGCCAGCAGCCTTCGACAGACTTACACCGGGGAGCTGTTTTTT.